The subject of this entry is one T cell receptor beta chain. As yet, its antigen is unknown. Produced via immunoSEQ multiplex PCR; TCRdb's table is partial and in-frame only. The sample gives more than 100,000 clones, about 93% of which show up once; 5% is in the top ten. The data belong to a study of T cell responses to AZD1222 COVID-19 vaccine. Findings of the study overall: Among the donors, most were white British and more were female, and clonal diversity was possibly underestimated. Just five or six AZD1222 recipients tested seropositive at baseline. No day 14 peak samples; only post-peak repertoires were characterized.

The V segment lost 1 base and the J segment 6 bases; nucleotides outside the gene matches: 7. CDR1 and CDR2 from the germline V gene are SGHKS and YYEKEE (reference sequence). The CDR3 spans 14 residues. This rearrangement joins TRBV5-5 to TRBJ2-7, with TRBD1 matching over 7 bases. The receptor's source is an adult who received the AZD1222 COVID-19 vaccine. The starting material was peripheral blood, obtained 28 days after the second AZD1222 dose. The CDR3 sequence is CASSLYVDRSEQYF. CDR3 nucleotides: TGTGCCAGCAGCTTGTATGTGGACAGGAGCGAGCAGTACTTC.